These 30 T cell receptor gamma chains originate from one sample sequenced in a study of Vγ9Vδ2 T cells in congenital toxoplasmosis. Template-switch reverse transcription used TRGC- and TRDC-specific primers together in a single tube. The TRGC primer design covered both constant genes, TRGC1 and TRGC2. TCRdb reanalysed the reads with CATT. The data hold about 210 gamma-chain clones, with roughly 9.1% observed a single time. Input material: gamma-delta T cells from blood. The receptors come from a child under 10 years old born to a mother with Toxoplasma gondii infection during pregnancy, either congenitally infected or uninfected (not recorded which).

The V call is TRGV2, the J call TRGJP2. The CDR3 sequence is 14 residues long. Germline V CDR1 and CDR2: EGSNGY, YDSYNSKV. Trimming cost V 3 bases and J 3 bases; bases outside gene matches: 4. CDR3 region: CATWDWGSDWIKTF. In DNA form, the CDR3 reads TGTGCCACCTGGGACTGGGGTAGTGATTGGATCAAGACGTTT.

A word on this clone: The protein TCRdb gives is from a much larger clone and does not agree with this DNA's translation at residue 10, likely a read error; the protein shown here comes from the DNA. V usage is TRGV9 and J usage is TRGJP. Germline CDR1 reads GITISATS; CDR2 reads ISYDGTV (reference sequence). This CDR3 is 16 amino acids long. The CDR3 is CALWEVQELCKKIKVF. CDR3 sequence (DNA): TGTGCCTTGTGGGAGGTGCAAGAGTTGTGCAAAAAAATCAAGGTATTT.

This clone was detected a few times. TCRdb assigns this DNA the protein of a much larger clone, which departs from its translation at residue 5; this likely reflects a read error, and the protein shown comes from translating the DNA. The V gene is TRGV4, the J gene TRGJ1 or TRGJ2. CDR3 length equals 13 residues. Germline lookup yields CDR1 EGSTGY and CDR2 YDSYTSSV. The CDR3 DNA follows: TGTGCCACCTGGGGTGGGTCATATTATAAGAAACTCTTT. The encoded protein is CATWGGSYYKKLF.

Within the sample, this clone is large. V gene TRGV4 combines with J gene TRGJP. The trim removed 5 bases at V and 4 bases at J, leaving 2 bases unmatched. Germline V gene data show CDR1 as EGSTGY and CDR2 as YDSYTSSV. The CDR3 runs to 15 residues. The CDR3 sequence: CATWVQELGKKIKVF. In nucleotides, the CDR3 is TGTGCCACCTGGGTCCAAGAGTTGGGCAAAAAAATCAAGGTATTT.

Turning to this clone: The limits of the CDR3 on the DNA are not certain, so only TCRdb's listed CDR3 is given. V is TRGV8 and J is TRGJP2. Germline assignment: CDR1 VENAVY and CDR2 YDSYNSRV. Both ends counted, the CDR3 spans 31 residues. CDR3 protein: CATWDSYSSDWIKKFAKGTRLIVTSPAGKTF.

A remark on this clone: This sequence is one base from a far larger clone and is likely a read error. Other DNA variants within this sample encode the same CDR3. The chain links TRGV4 to TRGJ1 or TRGJ2. The CDR3 is made up of 13 amino acids. CDR1 EGSTGY and CDR2 YDSYTSSV come from the germline V gene. V shed 0 bases, J shed 3 bases, and the junction held 2 bases outside the gene matches. The CDR3 DNA follows: TGTGCCACCTGGGATGGGTCTTATTATAAGAAACTCTTT. This translates into CATWDGSYYKKLF.

To note about this clone: Translating this DNA gives a protein that differs at residue 8 from the TCRdb one, which belongs to a much larger clone; a read error is likely, and the protein shown is this translation. The J gene is TRGJ1 or TRGJ2, the V gene TRGV5. V dropped 0 bases and J dropped 4; count of bases not matched to a gene: 6. Per germline, CDR1 VINAFY and CDR2 YDVSNSKD. The CDR3 extends over 14 amino acids. Written as DNA, the CDR3 is TGTGCCACCTGGGACAGGCGGGGATATTATAAGAAACTCTTT. Protein: CATWDRRGYYKKLF.

This clone has a handful of counts. The protein held in TCRdb is that of a much larger clone and does not match this DNA's translation at residue 12, likely because of a read error; the protein shown is translated from the DNA. The J gene is TRGJ1 or TRGJ2, the V gene TRGV5. The germline V gene encodes CDR1 VINAFY and CDR2 YDVSNSKD. The CDR3 contains 14 residues. CDR3 region: CATWDRREYYKILF. The CDR3 nucleotides are TGTGCCACCTGGGACAGGCGGGAATATTATAAGATACTCTTT.

Details on this clone: TCRdb's listed protein matches a much larger clone and diverges from this DNA's translation at residue 7, likely through a read error; the protein shown comes from the DNA. The V gene is TRGV4, the J gene TRGJP2. Germline CDR1 reads EGSTGY; CDR2 reads YDSYTSSV. Trimming at V came to 4 bases and at J to 10 bases, leaving 6 bases not matched to a gene. The CDR3 extends over 12 amino acids. The CDR3 protein is CATWDGGWIKTF. CDR3 sequence (DNA): TGTGCCACCTGGGACGGGGGTTGGATCAAGACGTTT.

This clone was detected only a few times. It is likely a read error: a sequence one base away is far more abundant. The same CDR3 also results from other DNA sequences found in this sample. The chain is built from TRGV8 and TRGJP1. This CDR3 spans 13 amino acids. Germline V gene sequence: CDR1 VENAVY, CDR2 YDSYNSRV. CDR3 nucleotide sequence: TGTGCCACCTGGGATACCACTGGCTGGTTCAAGATATTT. Translated: CATWDTTGWFKIF.

This clone has a handful of counts. The TCRdb protein comes from a much larger clone and disagrees with this DNA's translation at residue 11, likely due to a read error; the protein given here is derived from the DNA. The V call is TRGV9, the J call TRGJP. From germline, CDR1 is GITISATS and CDR2 ISYDGTV (reference sequence). The CDR3 is made up of 17 amino acids. The chain's CDR3 is CALWEVRIGLDKKIKVF. The CDR3 DNA reads as TGTGCCTTGTGGGAGGTGCGTATCGGATTGGACAAAAAAATCAAGGTATTT.

On this clone itself: TCRdb's listed protein matches a much larger clone and diverges from this DNA's translation at residue 12, likely through a read error; the protein shown comes from the DNA. This chain connects TRGV10 to TRGJP1. TRGV10 is known as an ORF, though its function is uncertain. This CDR3 has 13 amino acids. Here the CDR3 DNA reads TGTGCTGCGTGGGATACCACTGGTTGGTTCAAGACATTT. Translation gives CAAWDTTGWFKTF.

Notes on this clone: The protein TCRdb lists belongs to a much larger clone and differs from this DNA's translation at residue 11, which points to a read error; the protein shown is made from the DNA. The chain has TRGV10 and TRGJP1. TRGV10 is an ORF for which the function is uncertain. The CDR3 has 13 amino acids. CDR3 sequence (DNA): TGTGCTGCGTGGGATACCACTGGTTGGTTCATGATATTT. This encodes CAAWDTTGWFMIF.

This clone showed up just a few times. The TCRdb protein comes from a much larger clone and disagrees with this DNA's translation at residue 5, likely due to a read error; the protein given here is derived from the DNA. This chain connects TRGV8 to TRGJP2. The CDR3 covers 15 residues. Germline CDR1 reads VENAVY; CDR2 reads YDSYNSRV. With V trimmed by 4 bases and J by 0 bases, 5 bases remained unmatched. The DNA for the CDR3 is TGTGCCACCTGGGAAAGTTATAGTAGTGATTGGATCAAGACGTTT. This sequence encodes CATWESYSSDWIKTF.

In this sample, this clone is hyperexpanded. The J gene is TRGJP, the V gene TRGV9. This CDR3 has 15 amino acids. Germline V gives CDR1 GITISATS, CDR2 ISYDGTV (reference sequence). J lost 7 bases, V lost 3 bases, and 3 bases had no gene match. The CDR3 protein is CALWEKELGKKIKVF. The CDR3 nucleotides read TGTGCCTTGTGGGAGAAGGAGTTGGGCAAAAAAATCAAGGTATTT.

A few counts support this clone. A far bigger clonotype differs at one base, so this is likely a read error. The sample contains more than one DNA sequence encoding this CDR3. The chain is built from TRGV8 and TRGJP1. The CDR3 covers 13 residues. The germline CDR1 and CDR2 sequences are VENAVY and YDSYNSRV. CDR3 nucleotides: TGCGCCACCTGGGATACCACTGGTTGGTTCAAGATATTT. Translating it yields CATWDTTGWFKIF.

A note on this clone: TCRdb's listed protein matches a much larger clone and diverges from this DNA's translation at residue 13, likely through a read error; the protein shown comes from the DNA. The rearrangement uses TRGV9 and TRGJP. The CDR3 contains 16 residues. Germline V gene data show CDR1 as GITISATS and CDR2 as ISYDGTV (reference sequence). The CDR3 region is CALWEVQELGKKTKVF. DNA for the CDR3: TGTGCCTTGTGGGAGGTGCAAGAGTTGGGCAAAAAAACCAAGGTATTT.

To note about this clone: The protein in TCRdb stems from a much larger clone and differs at residue 4 from this DNA's translation, likely a read error; here the protein is translated from the DNA. The chain couples TRGV8 to TRGJP1. The CDR3 covers 13 residues. Germline V gene lookup returns CDR1 VENAVY and CDR2 YDSYNSRV. The CDR3 coding sequence is TGTGCCACCGGGGATACCACTGGTTGGTTCAAGATATTT. Translating gives CATGDTTGWFKIF.

The chain has TRGV10 and TRGJ1 or TRGJ2. TRGV10 is designated an ORF whose function remains uncertain. The length of the CDR3 is 13 residues. J was trimmed by 1 base and V by 8 bases; bases with no gene match: 6. The CDR3 DNA is TGTGCTGCGTGGGACGCCAATTATTATAAGAAACTCTTT. It specifies CAAWDANYYKKLF.

As concerns this clone: TCRdb's entry gives the protein of a much larger clone, which mismatches this DNA's translation at residue 5, likely from a read error; the protein reported here is translated from the DNA. V gene TRGV9 combines with J gene TRGJP. V was clipped by 4 bases and J by 3 bases; unmatched bases: 3. Germline values: CDR1 GITISATS, CDR2 ISYDGTV (reference sequence). The CDR3 consists of 16 residues. CDR3 residues: CALWDVQELGKKIKVF. DNA of the CDR3: TGTGCCTTGTGGGATGTGCAAGAGTTGGGCAAAAAAATCAAGGTATTT.

Regarding this clone: A read error is likely here: a far larger clone is one base away. This CDR3 is also generated by other DNA sequences in the sample. V gene TRGV9 combines with J gene TRGJP. From germline, CDR1 is GITISATS and CDR2 ISYDGTV (reference sequence). This CDR3 region has 16 residues. CDR3 protein: CALWVAQELGKKIKVF. DNA for the CDR3: TGTGCCTTGTGGGTAGCACAAGAGTTGGGTAAAAAAATCAAGGTATTT.

This clone was observed a handful of times. This likely came from a read error, as a far larger clone is one base away. Different DNA sequences within this sample yield the same CDR3. This chain uses TRGV10 with TRGJ1 or TRGJ2. TRGV10 is filed as an ORF, its function uncertain. CDR3 length equals 14 residues. The CDR3, as DNA: TGTGCTGCGTGGGATTGGGGTAATTATTACAAGAAACTCTTT. Amino acid sequence: CAAWDWGNYYKKLF.

This clone was observed a handful of times. TCRdb has a much larger clone's protein, which differs at residue 9 from the translation of this DNA, likely because of a read error; what is shown is the protein translated from the DNA. V usage is TRGV9 and J usage is TRGJP. CDR1 is GITISATS, CDR2 ISYDGTV, per germline (reference sequence). The CDR3 runs 15 residues. CDR3 in DNA: TGTGCCTTGTGGGAGAAGGAGTTGGACAAAAAAATCAAGGTATTT. It specifies CALWEKELDKKIKVF.

Turning to this clone: The protein TCRdb gives is from a much larger clone and does not agree with this DNA's translation at residue 3, likely a read error; the protein shown here comes from the DNA. This chain connects TRGV9 to TRGJP. CDR3 size: 16 residues. Germline CDR1 reads GITISATS; CDR2 reads ISYDGTV (reference sequence). CDR3: CAVWVAQELGKKIKVF. CDR3 in DNA: TGTGCCGTGTGGGTAGCACAAGAGTTGGGCAAAAAAATCAAGGTATTT.

With respect to this clone: TCRdb has a much larger clone's protein, which differs at residue 10 from the translation of this DNA, likely because of a read error; what is shown is the protein translated from the DNA. The J gene is TRGJP1, the V gene TRGV8. Germline CDR1 reads VENAVY; CDR2 reads YDSYNSRV. The CDR3 covers 13 residues. The CDR3 region has the DNA TGTGCCACCTGGGATACCACTGGTTGGATCAAGATATTT. As protein: CATWDTTGWIKIF.

Only a few counts were recorded for this clone. For this DNA, TCRdb reports the protein of a much larger clone, which diverges at residue 7, most likely from a read error; the protein presented here is translated directly from the DNA. The gene calls are TRGV9 and TRGJP. V was pared by 0 bases and J by 9 bases, with 2 bases of the junction left unmatched. CDR1 is GITISATS, CDR2 ISYDGTV, per germline (reference sequence). The CDR3 has 15 amino acids. CDR3 nucleotide sequence: TGTGCCTTGTGGGAGGTGCGGTTGGGCAAAAAAATCAAGGTATTT. Amino acid sequence: CALWEVRLGKKIKVF.

Notes on this clone: This probably arose from a read error, given a far larger clone one base away. This same CDR3 is encoded by further DNA sequences in the sample. V usage is TRGV9 and J usage is TRGJP. CDR1 is GITISATS, CDR2 ISYDGTV, per germline (reference sequence). The CDR3 sequence is 16 residues long. The CDR3 region has the DNA TGTGCCTTGTGGGTAGCACAAGAGCTGGGCAAAAAAATCAAGGTATTT. Its protein product is CALWVAQELGKKIKVF.

In regard to this clone: This DNA translates differently at residue 12 from the TCRdb protein, which is that of a much larger clone; a read error is likely, and the protein shown is the DNA's own translation. J is TRGJ1 or TRGJ2 and V is TRGV5. The CDR3 runs 14 residues. CDR1 and CDR2 from the germline V gene are VINAFY and YDVSNSKD. CDR3 residues: CATWDRREYYKNLF. CDR3 DNA sequence: TGTGCCACCTGGGACAGGCGGGAATATTATAAGAACCTCTTT.

Details on this clone: The protein recorded in TCRdb matches a much larger clone and deviates from this DNA's translation at residue 3, suggesting a read error; the protein here is obtained by translating the DNA. The rearrangement links TRGV9 to TRGJP. The germline CDR1 and CDR2 sequences are GITISATS and ISYDGTV (reference sequence). The CDR3 extends over 16 amino acids. CDR3 nucleotide sequence: TGTGCCTCGTGGGAGGTGAGAGAGTTGGGCAAAAAAATCAAGGTATTT. Its translation is CASWEVRELGKKIKVF.

This clone is labeled hyperexpanded. The sample holds other DNA sequences that translate to the same CDR3. The chain uses TRGV9 and TRGJP. The CDR3 spans 17 residues. Germline assignment: CDR1 GITISATS and CDR2 ISYDGTV (reference sequence). J was trimmed by 10 bases and V by 0 bases; bases with no gene match: 9. CDR3 region: CALWEVRIGLGKKIKVF. The DNA of the CDR3 is TGTGCCTTGTGGGAGGTGCGTATCGGATTGGGCAAAAAAATCAAGGTATTT.